This T cell receptor beta chain was captured by sequencing in a study of early T cells in non-severe SARS-CoV-2 infection. Study details: Bulk RNA isolated from unsorted whole blood underwent sequencing; chains were not paired.

With respect to this clonotype: Its cognate antigen is unknown.

Attachment of unique molecular identifiers was made to individual cDNA molecules. One entry per CDR3 protein results from TCRdb running MiXCR on the 5' RACE reads. The table records over 70,000 distinct CDR3 sequences, 13% to 15% of them present only once. General observations from the study: Reliance on VDJdb matching favored anti-spike CD8 responses; private and CD4 specificities were missed.

The CDR3 has 15 residues. V lost 6 bases and J 4 bases, leaving 19 bases between the germline ends. Germline V gene sequence: CDR1 MDHEN, CDR2 SYDVKM. Material for sequencing was whole blood. The TCR sequence derives from an adult who was a healthcare worker with PCR-confirmed SARS-CoV-2 infection or an uninfected control (not recorded which). The V call is TRBV28, the J call TRBJ2-7; D uncertain. In DNA, the CDR3 is TGTGCCAGCAGCCCTCGGACCGGTAGTGCTTACGAGCAGTACTTC. Amino acids: CASSPRTGSAYEQYF.